The 26 T cell receptor beta chains given below trace back to one sample, sequenced in a study of T cells in Graves' hyperthyroidism and ophthalmopathy. Amplified TCR beta CDR3 regions came from RNA transcripts. A first-round RT-PCR of the TCR CDR3 used the HTBI primer set. TCRdb re-called the multiplex PCR reads through MiXCR, storing one row per CDR3 protein. The sample carries around 420,000 distinct CDR3 sequences, about 15% recorded once. Input material: blood. These receptors were taken from a woman between 18 and 29 years old with Graves' hyperthyroidism.

This clonotype was seen a few times. This rearrangement joins TRBV4-1 to TRBJ1-2; D unresolved. Germline V gives CDR1 MGHRA, CDR2 YSYEKL. This CDR3 comprises 16 residues. V was cut by 2 bases and J by 4 bases, with 17 bases left in between. The CDR3 sequence: CASSQRGSRLGYGYTF. The DNA for the CDR3 is TGCGCCAGCAGCCAACGTGGGTCCAGGCTCGGCTATGGCTACACCTTC.

This clonotype has ten or more counts. This rearrangement joins TRBV7-3 to TRBJ2-1; TRBD1 aligns across 7 bases. V lost 5 bases to trimming and J lost 3 bases; unmatched junction nucleotides: 7. The CDR3 has 15 residues. Looked up from germline, CDR1 is SGHTA and CDR2 is FQGTGA. CDR3 residues: CASSPAGTVYNEQFF. In nucleotides, the CDR3 is TGTGCCAGCAGCCCCGCCGGGACAGTCTACAATGAGCAGTTCTTC. Based on the CDR3 plus reference TRBV7-3 and TRBJ2-1, the full variable domain is GAGVSQTPSNKVTEKGKYVELRCDPISGHTALYWYRQSLGQGPEFLIYFQGTGAADDSGLPNDRFFAVRPEGSVSTLKIQRTERGDSAVYLCASSPAGTVYNEQFFGPGTRLTVL.

The chain is built from TRBV4-3 and TRBJ1-2; a weak D match, TRBD1 (5 bases). Per germline, CDR1 LGHNA and CDR2 YSLEER. The V end lost 4 bases, the J end lost 4 bases, and 19 bases lay between the germline ends. CDR3 length equals 16 residues. CDR3 DNA sequence: TGCGCCAGCAGCCGGACGAGCGGGGCATCGAGCTATGGCTACACCTTC. Translation gives CASSRTSGASSYGYTF.

Turning to this clonotype: This may stem from a read error, because a much larger clone lies one nucleotide away. The V gene is TRBV19, the J gene TRBJ1-3; 7 nucleotides line up with TRBD1. Germline values: CDR1 LNHDA, CDR2 SQIVND (reference sequence). This CDR3 region has 13 residues. Trimming at V came to 9 bases and at J to 2 bases, leaving 4 bases not matched to a gene. As DNA, the CDR3 is TGTGCCAGCGGCCAGGGGGCTGGAAACACCATATATTTT. Protein product: CASGQGAGNTIYF.

This clonotype occurred many times. The chain couples TRBV7-9 to TRBJ1-6, with D possibly matching TRBD1 (6 bases). Germline V gives CDR1 SEHNR, CDR2 FQNEAQ (reference sequence). The CDR3 is 16 residues long. Deletions cut 2 bases from V and 3 bases from J, with 11 bases between. CDR3: CASSLTGTIYNSPLHF. CDR3 DNA sequence: TGTGCCAGCAGCTTAACAGGGACCATCTATAATTCACCCCTCCACTTT. Combining the CDR3 with reference TRBV7-9 and TRBJ1-6 gives the whole variable domain DTGVSQNPRHKITKRGQNVTFRCDPISEHNRLYWYRQTLGQGPEFLTYFQNEAQLEKSRLLSDRFSAERPKGSFSTLEIQRTEQGDSAMYLCASSLTGTIYNSPLHFGNGTRLTVT.

This chain connects TRBV2 to TRBJ2-7, with 12 bases matching TRBD1. Germline V gives CDR1 SNHLY, CDR2 FYNNEI. Trimming at V came to 6 bases and at J to 3 bases, leaving 6 bases not matched to a gene. CDR3 length equals 15 residues. CDR3 DNA sequence: TGTGCCAGCAGGGACCGGGACAGGGGGCTCTACGAGCAGTACTTC. It codes for CASRDRDRGLYEQYF.

This chain joins TRBV7-9 and TRBJ2-4; no firm D call. Trimming took off 5 bases at V and 0 bases at J, with 11 bases between the two ends. This CDR3 has 15 residues. Germline V gene sequence: CDR1 SEHNR, CDR2 FQNEAQ (reference sequence). The CDR3 nucleotides are TGTGCCAGCAGCCAGCCTGGAATAGCCAAAAACATTCAGTACTTC. Protein product: CASSQPGIAKNIQYF.

The genes are TRBV7-6 and TRBJ2-5; weak D call: TRBD2 (6 bases). The V gene's germline CDR1 is SGHVS and CDR2 FNYEAQ. The CDR3 extends over 15 amino acids. Trimming stripped 2 bases from V and 3 bases from J, with 13 bases between. CDR3 DNA: TGTGCCAGCAGCTTAAACCGGGACTCGGAAGAGACCCAGTACTTC. Translation: CASSLNRDSEETQYF.

This rearrangement joins TRBV7-9 to TRBJ1-1, with D possibly matching TRBD1 (6 bases). V was clipped by 5 bases and J by 4 bases, with 14 bases between them. The length of the CDR3 is 14 residues. CDR1 is SEHNR, CDR2 FQNEAQ, per germline (reference sequence). As DNA, the CDR3 is TGTGCCAGCAGCCCTCCGAGGGGGGGCACTGAAGCTTTCTTT. Residues: CASSPPRGGTEAFF.

A few counts support this clonotype. A much larger clone lies one base from this, so it may be a read error. This chain links TRBV12-3 or TRBV12-4 with TRBJ2-5; TRBD2 might be the D (5 bases). This CDR3 has 15 residues. The V and J ends lost 8 bases and 7 bases respectively, with 23 bases between them. This CDR3 reads CASGSRIALEGTQYF. In nucleotides, the CDR3 is TGTGCCAGCGGTTCCCGGATAGCGCTCGAGGGGACCCAGTACTTC.

This clonotype was detected many times. J is TRBJ1-3 and V is TRBV7-2; perhaps TRBD1 as D (6 bases). Per the germline V gene, CDR1 is SGHTA and CDR2 is FQGNSA. V was cut by 4 bases and J by 4 bases, with 8 bases left in between. CDR3 size: 13 residues. The CDR3: CASSWDTGNTIYF. The CDR3 DNA sequence: TGTGCCAGCAGCTGGGACACCGGAAACACCATATATTTT.

There are a few counts of this clonotype. The chain has TRBV15 and TRBJ1-3; D is unresolved. V lost 3 bases, J lost 0 bases, and 15 bases lay in between. The CDR3 is 17 amino acids. Germline lookup yields CDR1 LNHNV and CDR2 YYDKDF (reference sequence). The CDR3 region has the DNA TGTGCCACCAGCAGGCCGGGCCGCCTGAACTCTGGAAACACCATATATTTT. Its protein is CATSRPGRLNSGNTIYF.

In its sample, this clonotype was seen many times. This chain uses TRBV2 with TRBJ2-7; D is perhaps TRBD1 (6 bases). CDR1 is SNHLY, CDR2 FYNNEI, per germline. The CDR3 runs to 16 residues. Trimming removed 4 bases from V and 0 bases from J, with 16 bases in between. The CDR3 protein is CASSAPRDTNSYEQYF. The DNA for the CDR3 is TGTGCCAGCAGTGCACCCCGGGACACGAACTCCTACGAGCAGTACTTC.

This clonotype showed up just a few times. This sequence joins TRBV2 and TRBJ2-3; D gene ambiguous. The CDR3 runs to 14 residues. Germline CDR1 SNHLY, CDR2 FYNNEI. Deletions cut 3 bases from V and 1 base from J, with 8 bases between. The CDR3 DNA follows: TGTGCCAGCAGTGAGCCGATAGGCACAGATACGCAGTATTTT. Translating it yields CASSEPIGTDTQYF.

The genes are TRBV12-3 or TRBV12-4 and TRBJ2-3; possible D gene TRBD1, 6 bases. The CDR3 is 13 residues long. Trimming pared 5 bases from V and 10 bases from J, leaving 16 bases between. The chain's CDR3 is CASSLETGLAQYF. In DNA, the CDR3 is TGTGCCAGCAGTCTAGAAACAGGGCTAGCGCAGTATTTT.

This chain links TRBV28 with TRBJ1-4, with D perhaps TRBD1 (5 bases). V was shortened by 1 base and J by 9 bases, with 9 bases between the two germline ends. CDR3 size: 13 residues. CDR1 is MDHEN, CDR2 SYDVKM, per germline. The CDR3 region is CASSLSSGKKLFF. Here the CDR3 DNA reads TGTGCCAGCAGTTTATCCTCAGGGAAAAAACTGTTTTTT.

This clonotype was seen ten or more times. The chain is built from TRBV27 and TRBJ2-1; possible D gene TRBD2, 7 bases. CDR3 size: 16 residues. CDR1 and CDR2 (germline): MNHEY, SMNVEV (reference sequence). Trimming shortened V by 3 bases and J by 7 bases, and 19 bases separated the two germline ends. The CDR3 sequence: CASSFRGGAYQNEQFF. The CDR3 nucleotides read TGTGCCAGCAGTTTCAGAGGGGGGGCCTATCAGAATGAGCAGTTCTTC.

This clonotype appeared many times. The V call is TRBV6-1, the J call TRBJ2-7; 9 bases are a match to TRBD1. The CDR3 length is 13 residues. The V gene end was trimmed by 4 bases and the J gene end by 6 bases; junction bases not matched to a gene: 4. Germline loops: CDR1 MNHNS, CDR2 SASEGT. DNA for the CDR3: TGTGCCAGCAGTGTGACAGGGGGGAGCGAGCAGTACTTC. Amino acids: CASSVTGGSEQYF.

This clonotype was detected only a few times. The rearrangement joins TRBV25-1 to TRBJ2-3; D uncertain. In germline, CDR1 is MGHDK, CDR2 SYGVNS. Trimming shortened V by 1 base and J by 8 bases, and 7 bases separated the two germline ends. The CDR3 length is 12 residues. CDR3 amino acids: CASSEFDATQYF. In DNA form, the CDR3 reads TGTGCCAGCAGTGAATTTGATGCTACGCAGTATTTT.

This clonotype has at least ten counts. The chain recombines TRBV20-1 with TRBJ1-1; D may be TRBD1 (5 bases). With 3 bases removed from V and 0 bases from J, the gap between germline ends came to 5 bases. Germline V CDR1 and CDR2: DFQATT, SNEGSKA (reference sequence). The CDR3 has 12 amino acids. The CDR3 DNA reads TGCAGTGCTAGGGACATGAACACTGAAGCTTTCTTT. This codes for CSARDMNTEAFF.

The V and J genes are TRBV7-3 and TRBJ2-6, with a possible D match to TRBD2 (5 bases). Germline values: CDR1 SGHTA, CDR2 FQGTGA. V dropped 0 bases and J dropped 0 bases, with 9 bases sitting between them. The CDR3 spans 17 residues. DNA for the CDR3: TGTGCCAGCAGCTTAACGGGCGGGTACTCTGGGGCCAACGTCCTGACTTTC. Translation: CASSLTGGYSGANVLTF.

This clonotype was found many times. The CDR3 loop reads CASSFAQGFGYTF. The CDR3, as DNA: TGTGCCAGCAGTTTCGCCCAGGGTTTTGGCTACACCTTC. This chain connects TRBV12-3 or TRBV12-4 to TRBJ1-2; possible D gene TRBD1, 5 bases. The V gene lost 3 bases and the J gene lost 7 bases, with 12 bases spanning the gap. This CDR3 is built from 13 residues.

This chain joins TRBV9 and TRBJ2-3; D remains ambiguous. Germline V gene sequence: CDR1 SGDLS, CDR2 YYNGEE. The CDR3 is made up of 15 amino acids. V gave up 0 bases and J gave up 4 bases, with 12 bases separating them. For the CDR3, the DNA is TGTGCCAGCAGCGTAGCTAGTTATAGCCCAGATACGCAGTATTTT. Translated, it gives CASSVASYSPDTQYF.

There are many counts of this clonotype. The chain is built from TRBV3-1 and TRBJ1-1; 9 bases fit TRBD1. Germline V gene lookup returns CDR1 LGHDT and CDR2 YNNKEL (reference sequence). The CDR3 is 16 residues long. After removal of 5 bases from V and 4 bases from J, the junction contained 11 bases not matched to a gene. CDR3 residues: CASSSSQGALSTEAFF. CDR3 coding DNA: TGTGCCAGCAGCAGTTCACAGGGGGCGCTTTCCACTGAAGCTTTCTTT.

The CDR3, as DNA: TGTGCCACCCGACCCTCCCTGGGACTAGGCTACAATGAGCAGTTCTTC. It specifies CATRPSLGLGYNEQFF. The V call is TRBV2, the J call TRBJ2-1; 8 nucleotides align to TRBD2. The CDR3 length is 16 residues. J gave up 3 bases and V 10 bases, and 14 bases lay outside the gene matches. CDR1 and CDR2 from the germline V gene are SNHLY and FYNNEI.

Worth noting for this clonotype: A junction boundary mismatches the germline segment, possibly from a read error. The V and J genes are TRBV6-4 and TRBJ2-7, with 8 bases matching TRBD2. This CDR3 comprises 13 residues. Germline assignment: CDR1 MRHNA and CDR2 SNTAGT. The CDR3 loop reads CAGRNSGNYEQYF. CDR3 DNA sequence: TGTGCCGGCAGAAATAGCGGGAATTACGAGCAGTACTTC.